The 27 T cell receptor beta chains below all came from one sample that was sequenced in a study of sequential checkpoint blockade in melanoma. Profiled with immunoSEQ multiplex PCR; TCRdb holds only in-frame clones, not every one. The sample consists of around 440 clones, 17% of them appearing once. This sample's treatment: randomized to nivolumab then ipilimumab (arm A) or the reverse (arm B). Here the sequenced sample was tumor tissue (inferred from file names), taken from a patient given nivolumab and ipilimumab in sequence. The source is a human donor with melanoma.

The chain has TRBV9 and TRBJ2-5; no clear D gene. CDR1 is SGDLS, CDR2 YYNGEE, per germline. V lost 3 bases and J 2 bases, leaving 8 bases between the germline ends. The CDR3 is made up of 13 amino acids. The CDR3 protein is CASSAPSQETQYF. In DNA, the CDR3 is TGTGCCAGCAGCGCCCCGAGTCAAGAGACCCAGTACTTC.

By its share, this clone is large. V usage is TRBV11-3 and J usage is TRBJ2-1, with D possibly being TRBD1 (6 bases). This CDR3 comprises 15 residues. Germline CDR1 and CDR2: SGHNT and YENEEA. Between the trimmed V and J ends, which lost 3 bases and 8 bases, there was a span of 17 bases. CDR3 nucleotide sequence: TGTGCCAGCAGCTTGGGGGCAGGGTCTGGAGATGAGCAGTTCTTC. It is translated as CASSLGAGSGDEQFF.

This clone is medium-sized in the sample. The chain is built from TRBV4-1 and TRBJ1-3, with D unresolved. V was cut by 0 bases and J by 0 bases, with 9 bases left in between. This CDR3 contains 16 residues. Per the germline V gene, CDR1 is MGHRA and CDR2 is YSYEKL. The CDR3 protein is CASSQDLADSGNTIYF. CDR3 in DNA: TGCGCCAGCAGCCAAGATCTGGCCGACTCTGGAAACACCATATATTTT.

This clone was observed a handful of times. The V and J genes are TRBV15 and TRBJ2-3; tentative D call: TRBD1 (5 bases). V was clipped by 1 base and J by 8 bases, with 19 bases between them. This CDR3 spans 16 amino acids. Germline V gene data show CDR1 as LNHNV and CDR2 as YYDKDF (reference sequence). CDR3 amino acids: CATSRARGVSQLTQYF. CDR3 coding DNA: TGTGCCACCAGCAGAGCAAGGGGTGTCTCGCAGCTTACGCAGTATTTT. The variable domain in full, completed from reference TRBV15 and TRBJ2-3, reads DAMVIQNPRYQVTQFGKPVTLSCSQTLNHNVMYWYQQKSSQAPKLLFHYYDKDFNNEADTPDNFQSRRPNTSFCFLDIRSPGLGDTAMYLCATSRARGVSQLTQYFGPGTRLTVL.

Only a few counts were recorded for this clone. The read ends 1 residue before the CDR3 terminus; that terminus is restored from the germline J gene. This chain connects TRBV6-1 to TRBJ1-5; maybe TRBD1 (5 bases). Germline V gene sequence: CDR1 MNHNS, CDR2 SASEGT. V was cut by 0 bases and J by 3 bases, with 12 bases left in between. This CDR3 is built from 16 residues. The DNA read from the CDR3 is TGTGCCAGCAGTGAAGCTCAGGGAAGAGTCAATCAGCCCCAGCAT. It yields the protein CASSEAQGRVNQPQH. The CDR3 in its entirety is CASSEAQGRVNQPQHF.

This clone has a handful of counts. The chain links TRBV28 to TRBJ2-1; TRBD2 matches at 15 bases. The germline V gene encodes CDR1 MDHEN and CDR2 SYDVKM. The CDR3 covers 16 residues. The J segment lost 12 bases and the V segment lost 6 bases, leaving 12 bases of the junction unmatched. The CDR3: CASSSAGTSGRTGQFF. CDR3 sequence (DNA): TGTGCCAGCAGCTCGGCCGGGACTAGCGGGAGGACAGGGCAGTTCTTC.

The chain recombines TRBV5-1 with TRBJ2-7; the match to TRBD1 covers 9 bases. This CDR3 comprises 14 residues. CDR1 SGHRS and CDR2 YFSETQ come from the germline V gene. Trimming took 6 bases from V and 2 from J; bases not matched to a gene: 6. The CDR3 is CASNGGTGTYEQYF. CDR3 in DNA: TGCGCCAGCAACGGGGGGACAGGGACCTACGAGCAGTACTTC.

By share of the sample, this clone is medium-sized (0.01 to 0.1%). V gene TRBV11-3 combines with J gene TRBJ1-1; D remains ambiguous. This CDR3 comprises 14 residues. CDR1 SGHNT and CDR2 YENEEA come from the germline V gene. Trimming pared 5 bases from V and 1 base from J, leaving 11 bases between. CDR3 nucleotides: TGTGCCAGCAGCCTGGGTACTTCGAACACTGAAGCTTTCTTT. Protein product: CASSLGTSNTEAFF.

This clone rates as medium-sized. The rearrangement joins TRBV11-3 to TRBJ2-3; D possibly corresponds to TRBD2 (5 bases). V was trimmed by 5 bases and J by 6 bases, leaving 18 bases between them. The germline V gene has CDR1 SGHNT and CDR2 YENEEA. The CDR3 runs 15 residues. The DNA of the CDR3 is TGTGCCAGCAGCCCGCAGGACTGGGGTGGGGATACGCAGTATTTT. Translating it yields CASSPQDWGGDTQYF. Full variable domain (missing parts from reference TRBV11-3 and TRBJ2-3): EAGVVQSPRYKIIEKKQPVAFWCNPISGHNTLYWYLQNLGQGPELLIRYENEEAVDDSQLPKDRFSAERLKGVDSTLKIQPAELGDSAVYLCASSPQDWGGDTQYFGPGTRLTVL.

This clone has a handful of counts. The chain uses TRBV19 and TRBJ1-1; D may be TRBD1 (6 bases). There are 14 residues in the CDR3. Per germline, CDR1 LNHDA and CDR2 SQIVND (reference sequence). V was pared by 6 bases and J by 5 bases, with 16 bases between. This chain's CDR3 is CASSQQGAGTEAFF. CDR3 coding DNA: TGTGCCAGTAGCCAACAGGGAGCAGGGACTGAAGCTTTCTTT.

The CDR3 DNA is TGTGCCAGTAGTATAGAGGGCGTCACAGATACGCAGTATTTT. Protein sequence: CASSIEGVTDTQYF. The V gene is TRBV19, the J gene TRBJ2-3; no firm D call. Germline loops: CDR1 LNHDA, CDR2 SQIVND (reference sequence). The CDR3 is 14 amino acids. Trimming cost V 0 bases and J 2 bases, with 6 bases left between them.

This clone was detected only a few times. V and J are TRBV6-8 and TRBJ2-3; 7 bases map to TRBD2. The V segment lost 5 bases and the J segment 5 bases; nucleotides outside the gene matches: 10. Germline CDR1 MNHGY, CDR2 SAAAGT. The CDR3 has 15 amino acids. CDR3 DNA sequence: TGTGCCAGCAGTCCTCTGGCGGGAGCAGTAGATACGCAGTATTTT. Translating gives CASSPLAGAVDTQYF.

The rearrangement joins TRBV19 to TRBJ2-7, with TRBD2 matching 8 bases. Germline values: CDR1 LNHDA, CDR2 SQIVND (reference sequence). CDR3 length: 14 residues. With 1 base clipped from V and 3 bases from J, the junction kept 2 bases outside the gene matches. The DNA of the CDR3 is TGTGCCAGTAGTATAGTCGCGGGGGGCTACGAGCAGTACTTC. This encodes CASSIVAGGYEQYF.

This clone counts as large. J is TRBJ2-3 and V is TRBV9; 8 bases match TRBD2. The germline V gene encodes CDR1 SGDLS and CDR2 YYNGEE. The CDR3 contains 15 residues. V was pared by 6 bases and J by 0 bases, with 6 bases of the junction left unmatched. The DNA of the CDR3 is TGTGCCAGCACCTTAGCGGGGTCTAGCACAGATACGCAGTATTTT. It yields the protein CASTLAGSSTDTQYF.

This clone was detected a few times. This chain uses TRBV6-8 with TRBJ2-1; TRBD2 is a possible D gene (5 bases). V dropped 5 bases and J dropped 4 bases, with 12 bases sitting between them. The CDR3 extends over 14 amino acids. Germline CDR1 is MNHGY and CDR2 is SAAAGT. CDR3 DNA: TGTGCCAGCAGTCAATGGACGGGATACAATGAGCAGTTCTTC. It encodes CASSQWTGYNEQFF.

This CDR3 is CASSQDPGSTDTQYF. CDR3 in DNA: TGCGCCAGCAGCCAAGACCCCGGCAGCACAGATACGCAGTATTTT. The chain uses TRBV4-1 and TRBJ2-3, with D unclear. Per the germline V gene, CDR1 is MGHRA and CDR2 is YSYEKL. V was trimmed by 0 bases and J by 0 bases, leaving 7 bases between them. The CDR3 contains 15 residues.

With respect to this clone: A read error may produce the germline difference seen at one junction end. The rearrangement links TRBV6-8 to TRBJ1-2, with D hard to call. CDR1 and CDR2 (germline): MNHGY, SAAAGT. The CDR3 has 15 residues. The CDR3 here is CAISVGHLVNYGYTF. The CDR3 nucleotides read TGTGCCATCAGTGTAGGGCACCTTGTTAACTATGGCTACACCTTC.

The V gene is TRBV19, the J gene TRBJ2-6; D perhaps matches TRBD1 (6 bases). The CDR3 is 16 residues long. From germline, CDR1 is LNHDA and CDR2 SQIVND (reference sequence). The V end was cut by 4 bases, the J end by 2 bases, with 12 bases between. The CDR3 DNA reads TGTGCCAGTAGTAGCCCACAGGGAACTGGGGCCAACGTCCTGACTTTC. It codes for CASSSPQGTGANVLTF.

This clone was counted between two and nine times. The chain couples TRBV29-1 to TRBJ2-3; TRBD1 matches at 7 bases. This CDR3 has 13 amino acids. Germline-derived CDR1 and CDR2 are SQVTM and ANQGSEA. Trimming cost V 4 bases and J 5 bases; bases outside gene matches: 6. CDR3 sequence (DNA): TGCAGCGTTGGACAGGGTCAACGAGATACGCAGTATTTT. It codes for CSVGQGQRDTQYF.

This clone is large. The V call is TRBV6-8, the J call TRBJ1-1; no reliable D call. Germline assignment: CDR1 MNHGY and CDR2 SAAAGT. Trimming took off 5 bases at V and 7 bases at J, with 14 bases between the two ends. The CDR3 is 13 residues long. CDR3 protein: CASSLRADLEAFF. In nucleotides, the CDR3 is TGTGCCAGCAGTCTCCGGGCCGACCTTGAAGCTTTCTTT.

V usage is TRBV30 and J usage is TRBJ1-1, with a tentative D call TRBD1 (5 bases). With 0 bases removed from V and 3 bases from J, the gap between germline ends came to 17 bases. This CDR3 region has 16 residues. Per the germline V gene, CDR1 is GTSNPN and CDR2 is SVGIG (reference sequence). As DNA, the CDR3 is TGTGCCTGGAGTGTGGGTAGTCTTCTGGGGGACACTGAAGCTTTCTTT. Its translation: CAWSVGSLLGDTEAFF.

By sample fraction, this clone is medium-sized (0.01 to 0.1%). The V call is TRBV11-3, the J call TRBJ2-5, with D tentatively TRBD2 (5 bases). The CDR3 contains 15 residues. Germline-derived CDR1 and CDR2 are SGHNT and YENEEA. Trimming stripped 5 bases from V and 4 bases from J, with 17 bases between. CDR3 protein: CASSQAAHNLETQYF. CDR3 coding DNA: TGTGCCAGCAGCCAAGCGGCCCACAACCTAGAGACCCAGTACTTC.

By sample share, this clone is medium-sized. In DNA form, the CDR3 reads TGTGCCAGCAGCTCCGGACAGGGGAACATGAACACTGAAGCTTTCTTT. This codes for CASSSGQGNMNTEAFF. V gene TRBV11-3 combines with J gene TRBJ1-1; 9 bases fit TRBD1. Germline lookup yields CDR1 SGHNT and CDR2 YENEEA. Trimming cost V 4 bases and J 0 bases; bases outside gene matches: 6. CDR3 size: 16 residues.

This clone rates as medium-sized. The J gene is TRBJ2-2, the V gene TRBV11-3; 10 nucleotides align to TRBD2. The CDR3 length is 16 residues. CDR1 SGHNT and CDR2 YENEEA come from the germline V gene. With 5 bases clipped from V and 7 bases from J, the junction kept 10 bases outside the gene matches. The CDR3 loop reads CASSKGAGGRHGELFF. DNA for the CDR3: TGTGCCAGCAGCAAGGGAGCGGGGGGGCGGCACGGGGAGCTGTTTTTT.

The chain combines TRBV19 with TRBJ1-1, with D uncertain. The CDR3 spans 15 residues. CDR1 LNHDA and CDR2 SQIVND come from the germline V gene (reference sequence). Trimming left V 3 bases short and J 2 bases short, with 13 bases between. The CDR3 bases are TGTGCCAGTAGTATTTTCTTGGCAACCAACACTGAAGCTTTCTTT. It is translated as CASSIFLATNTEAFF.

The genes are TRBV6-1 and TRBJ2-7; unclear D gene. Germline CDR1 MNHNS, CDR2 SASEGT. The V end was cut by 0 bases, the J end by 3 bases, with 12 bases between. The CDR3 is 15 residues long. The chain's CDR3 is CASSEALWAHYEQYF. The CDR3 DNA reads as TGTGCCAGCAGTGAAGCGCTTTGGGCCCACTACGAGCAGTACTTC.

Sample share makes this clone medium-sized. The chain has TRBV11-3 and TRBJ2-5; 8 bases fit TRBD2. The CDR3 is made up of 17 amino acids. The germline gives CDR1 SGHNT, CDR2 YENEEA. The V segment lost 4 bases and the J segment 7 bases; nucleotides outside the gene matches: 17. CDR3 sequence reads: CASSSSVGAGAPGTQYF. CDR3 DNA sequence: TGTGCCAGCAGCTCCTCAGTAGGAGCGGGAGCCCCCGGGACCCAGTACTTC.